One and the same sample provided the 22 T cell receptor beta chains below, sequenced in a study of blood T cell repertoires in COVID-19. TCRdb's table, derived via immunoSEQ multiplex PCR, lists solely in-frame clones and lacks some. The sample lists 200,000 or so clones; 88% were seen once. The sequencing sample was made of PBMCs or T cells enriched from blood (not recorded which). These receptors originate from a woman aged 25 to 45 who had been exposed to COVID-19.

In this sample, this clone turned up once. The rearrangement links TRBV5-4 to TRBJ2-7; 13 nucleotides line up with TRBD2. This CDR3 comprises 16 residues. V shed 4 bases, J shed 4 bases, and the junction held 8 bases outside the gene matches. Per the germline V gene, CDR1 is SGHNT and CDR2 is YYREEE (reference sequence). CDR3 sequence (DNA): TGTGCCAGCAGCGCCCGGACTAGCGGGAGCGTATACGAGCAGTACTTC. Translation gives CASSARTSGSVYEQYF.

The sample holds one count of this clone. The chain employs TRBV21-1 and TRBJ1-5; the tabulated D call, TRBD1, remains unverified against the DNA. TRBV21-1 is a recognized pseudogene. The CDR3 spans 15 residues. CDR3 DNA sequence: TGTGCCAGCAGGAAACGGACAGGGTCCGGTCAGCCCCAGCATTTT. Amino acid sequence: CASRKRTGSGQPQHF.

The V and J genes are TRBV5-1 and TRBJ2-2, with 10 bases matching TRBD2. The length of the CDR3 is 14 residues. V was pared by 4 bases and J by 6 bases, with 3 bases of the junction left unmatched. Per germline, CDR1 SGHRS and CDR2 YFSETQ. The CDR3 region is CASSGTSAAGELFF. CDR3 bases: TGCGCCAGCAGCGGGACTAGCGCTGCCGGGGAGCTGTTTTTT.

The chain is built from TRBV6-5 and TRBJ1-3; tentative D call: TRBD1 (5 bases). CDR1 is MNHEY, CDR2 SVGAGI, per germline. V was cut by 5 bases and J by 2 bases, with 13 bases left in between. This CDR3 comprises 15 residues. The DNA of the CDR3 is TGTGCCAGCAGTCAACAGGTGCTCACTGGAAACACCATATATTTT. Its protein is CASSQQVLTGNTIYF.

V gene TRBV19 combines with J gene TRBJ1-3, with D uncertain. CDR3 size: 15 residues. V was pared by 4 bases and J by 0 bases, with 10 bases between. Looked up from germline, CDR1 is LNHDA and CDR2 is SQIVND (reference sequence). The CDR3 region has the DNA TGTGCCAGTAGTACTATCGAGGGCTCTGGAAACACCATATATTTT. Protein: CASSTIEGSGNTIYF. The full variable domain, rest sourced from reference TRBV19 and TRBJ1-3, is DGGITQSPKYLFRKEGQNVTLSCEQNLNHDAMYWYRQDPGQGLRLIYYSQIVNDFQKGDIAEGYSVSREKKESFPLTVTSAQKNPTAFYLCASSTIEGSGNTIYFGEGSWLTVV.

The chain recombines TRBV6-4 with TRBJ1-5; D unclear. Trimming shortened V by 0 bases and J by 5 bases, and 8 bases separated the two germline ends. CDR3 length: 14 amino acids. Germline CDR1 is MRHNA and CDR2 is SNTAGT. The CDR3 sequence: CASSDSIGDQPQHF. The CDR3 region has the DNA TGTGCCAGCAGTGACTCGATCGGGGATCAGCCCCAGCATTTT.

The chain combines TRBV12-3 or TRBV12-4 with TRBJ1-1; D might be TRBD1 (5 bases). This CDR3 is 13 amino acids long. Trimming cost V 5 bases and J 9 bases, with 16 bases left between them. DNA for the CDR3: TGTGCCAGCAGTATGGGGCAGGGTAGACAAGCTTTCTTT. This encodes CASSMGQGRQAFF.

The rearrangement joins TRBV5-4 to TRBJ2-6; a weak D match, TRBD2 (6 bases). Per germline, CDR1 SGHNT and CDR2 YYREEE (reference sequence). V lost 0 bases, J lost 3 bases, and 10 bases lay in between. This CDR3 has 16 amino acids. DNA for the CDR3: TGTGCCAGCAGCTTGGAACGGGACTTTGGGGCCAACGTCCTGACTTTC. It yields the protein CASSLERDFGANVLTF.

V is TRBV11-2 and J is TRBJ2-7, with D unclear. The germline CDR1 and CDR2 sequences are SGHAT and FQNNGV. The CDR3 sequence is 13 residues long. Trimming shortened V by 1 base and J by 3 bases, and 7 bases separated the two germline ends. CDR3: CASSLGENYEQYF. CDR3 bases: TGTGCCAGCAGCTTAGGAGAGAACTACGAGCAGTACTTC.

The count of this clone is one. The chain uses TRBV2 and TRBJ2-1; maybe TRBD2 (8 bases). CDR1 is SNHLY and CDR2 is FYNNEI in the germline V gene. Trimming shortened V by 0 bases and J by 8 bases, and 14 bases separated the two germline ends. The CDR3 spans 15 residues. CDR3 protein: CASSEAGTRGHEQFF. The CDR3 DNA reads TGTGCCAGCAGTGAAGCCGGGACTAGGGGGCATGAGCAGTTCTTC.

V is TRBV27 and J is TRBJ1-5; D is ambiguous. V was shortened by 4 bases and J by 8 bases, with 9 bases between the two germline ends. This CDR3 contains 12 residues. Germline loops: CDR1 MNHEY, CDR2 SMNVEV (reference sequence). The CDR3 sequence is CASSSTREPQHF. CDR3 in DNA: TGTGCCAGCAGTTCTACTCGGGAGCCCCAGCATTTT.

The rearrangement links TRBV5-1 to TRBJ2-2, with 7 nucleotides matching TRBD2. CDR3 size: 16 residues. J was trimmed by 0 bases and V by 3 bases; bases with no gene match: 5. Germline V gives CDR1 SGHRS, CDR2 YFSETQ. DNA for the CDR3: TGCGCCAGCAGCTCACCTAGCGGACCGAACACCGGGGAGCTGTTTTTT. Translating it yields CASSSPSGPNTGELFF.

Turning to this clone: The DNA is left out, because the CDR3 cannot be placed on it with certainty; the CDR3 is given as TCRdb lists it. CDR3 residues: CASSLAQAQVTEAFF. The V call is TRBV28, the J call TRBJ1-1; the table's D gene call, TRBD1, was not cross checked with the DNA. The CDR3 region is 15 residues in length, termini included. Germline values: CDR1 MDHEN, CDR2 SYDVKM.

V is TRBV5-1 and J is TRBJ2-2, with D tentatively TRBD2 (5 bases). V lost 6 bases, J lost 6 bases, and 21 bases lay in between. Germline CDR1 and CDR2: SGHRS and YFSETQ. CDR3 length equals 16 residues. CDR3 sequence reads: CASTALGYQEAGELFF. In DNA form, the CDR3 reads TGCGCCAGCACCGCTCTGGGCTACCAGGAGGCCGGGGAGCTGTTTTTT.

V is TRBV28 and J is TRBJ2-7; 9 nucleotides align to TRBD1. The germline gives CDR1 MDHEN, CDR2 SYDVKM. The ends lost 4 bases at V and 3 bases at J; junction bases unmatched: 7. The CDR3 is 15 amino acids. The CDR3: CASSYRGLKVYEQYF. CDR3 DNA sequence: TGTGCCAGCAGTTACAGGGGGCTCAAGGTCTACGAGCAGTACTTC. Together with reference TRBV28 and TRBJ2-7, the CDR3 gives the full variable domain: DVKVTQSSRYLVKRTGEKVFLECVQDMDHENMFWYRQDPGLGLRLIYFSYDVKMKEKGDIPEGYSVSREKKERFSLILESASTNQTSMYLCASSYRGLKVYEQYFGPGTRLTVT.

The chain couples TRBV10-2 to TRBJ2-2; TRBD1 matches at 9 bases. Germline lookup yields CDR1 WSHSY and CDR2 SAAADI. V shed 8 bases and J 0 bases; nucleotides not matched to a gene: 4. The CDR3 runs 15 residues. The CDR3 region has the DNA TGCGCCAGCGGCCGACAGGGGGCGAACACCGGGGAGCTGTTTTTT. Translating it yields CASGRQGANTGELFF.

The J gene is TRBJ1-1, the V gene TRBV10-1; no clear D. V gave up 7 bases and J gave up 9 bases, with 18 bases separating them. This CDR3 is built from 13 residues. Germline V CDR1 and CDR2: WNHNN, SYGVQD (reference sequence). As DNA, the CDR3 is TGCGCCAGCACTGTACTAGTGATCATCCAAGCTTTCTTT. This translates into CASTVLVIIQAFF.

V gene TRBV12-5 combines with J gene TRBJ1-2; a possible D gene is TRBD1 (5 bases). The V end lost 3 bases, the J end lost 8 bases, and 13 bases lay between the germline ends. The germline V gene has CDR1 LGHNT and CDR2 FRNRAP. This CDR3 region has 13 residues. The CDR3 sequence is CASGFPGEGGYTF. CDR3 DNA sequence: TGTGCTAGTGGTTTTCCGGGGGAAGGCGGCTACACCTTC.

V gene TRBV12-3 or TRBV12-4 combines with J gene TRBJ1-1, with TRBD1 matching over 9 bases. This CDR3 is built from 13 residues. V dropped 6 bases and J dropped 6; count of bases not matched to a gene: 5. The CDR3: CASRLTGGSEAFF. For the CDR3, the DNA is TGTGCCAGCAGACTAACAGGGGGCTCTGAAGCTTTCTTT.

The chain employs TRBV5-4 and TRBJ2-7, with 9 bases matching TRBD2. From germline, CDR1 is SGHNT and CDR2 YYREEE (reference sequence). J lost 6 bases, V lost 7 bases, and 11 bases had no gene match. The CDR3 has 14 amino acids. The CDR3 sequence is CASRASGNPSEQYF. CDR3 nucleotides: TGTGCCAGCCGAGCTAGCGGGAATCCTTCCGAGCAGTACTTC.

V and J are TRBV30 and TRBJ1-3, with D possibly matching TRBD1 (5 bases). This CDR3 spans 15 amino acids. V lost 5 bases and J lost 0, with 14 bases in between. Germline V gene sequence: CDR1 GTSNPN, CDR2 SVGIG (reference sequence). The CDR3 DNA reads TGTGCCTGGGTGAATCGACAGTACTCTGGAAACACCATATATTTT. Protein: CAWVNRQYSGNTIYF.

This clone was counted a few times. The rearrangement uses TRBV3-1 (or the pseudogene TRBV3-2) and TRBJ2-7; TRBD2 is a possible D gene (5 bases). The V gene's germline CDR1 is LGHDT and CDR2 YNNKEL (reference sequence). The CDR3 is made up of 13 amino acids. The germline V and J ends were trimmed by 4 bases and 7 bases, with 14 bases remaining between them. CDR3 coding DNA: TGTGCCAGCAGCCTAGCCGGAGGCCTGGAGCAGTACTTC. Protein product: CASSLAGGLEQYF.